This T cell receptor (beta chain) was documented in a study of cytomegalovirus exposure and HLA in healthy donors (dated by TCRdb to about 2017). Regarding the study in general: An earlier analysis of roughly 500 of the donors reported roughly 270 Gb of sequence data and approximately 110 million unique TCR beta sequences from 150 million to 200 million T cells. The aim of the study was to test whether cataloging public T cell receptors could identify signatures of past pathogen exposure. Of the 300 to 500 genotyped donors, roughly 80% were placed in the genetic ancestry cluster associated with self-reported Caucasian donors. Class I and class II HLA loci were covered by the typing at four-digit resolution. About 280 gigabases of sequencing data and around 88 million unique TCR sequences made up an early release that covered nearly 650 HLA-typed donors. A later genetic analysis used genome-wide SNP genotypes for about 60% of the roughly 700 donors, treating that subset as a discovery cohort. To predict cytomegalovirus infection status, the study combined high-throughput TCR immunosequencing, statistical association of individual TCRs with disease status, and machine learning. An earlier analysis of 587 of the donors applied high-throughput TCR beta sequencing to assess whether each TCR beta V gene segment acted as functional or pseudogenic. Besides the first cohort of some 670 subjects, a separate validation cohort made up of some 110 different subjects was used. Among around 400 genotyped donors of the cohort, an average of about 240,000 unique TCR beta nucleotide sequences were sequenced per donor, roughly 18% of them non-productive. Donor age, sex, ethnicity and CMV serostatus were compiled alongside the repertoire data. A few DR-DQ haplotypes were handled as single units for association and clustering because linkage in the cohort was strong. All discovery cohort repertoires had been generated on a single sequencing platform. A later analysis re-analyzed previously published TCR beta repertoires from 666 donors and added high-resolution HLA genotyping to study TCR occurrence patterns. The later analysis used no new phenotypic data to find candidate immune exposures, relying instead on TCR beta sequences and their occurrence across donors. The number of donors typed differed by locus, with about 629-640 for A, B, C, DRB1 and DQB1, roughly 520 for DQA1, about 610 for DPA1, and roughly 450 for DPB1. Using immunosequencing, the study profiled T cell repertoires from some 670 subjects and related those repertoires to cytomegalovirus serostatus. What the research found in general, with its limitations: In vitro tests confirmed that three of the cytomegalovirus-associated TCR beta chains recognize cytomegalovirus antigens. Only TCR beta chains were sequenced in this cohort, and the absence of alpha or paired-chain data limited detectable features. The 87-base-pair reads could not distinguish some IMGT-functional V segments, including TRBV6-2 and TRBV6-3, so those segments were excluded. A later analysis found that TCR association rates varied across HLA loci, with DRB1 alleles showing the most associated TCRs and HLA-C alleles the fewest. The classifier was reported to diagnose cytomegalovirus status with high specificity and sensitivity in both the original and validation cohorts. Broadly in line with IMGT annotations, most TCR beta V segments showed up in productive rearrangements about 87% or about 30% of the time in an earlier analysis of under 700 of the donors. According to the authors, the approach could potentially be generalized to other disease states and immunological phenotypes. Presence/absence analyses assumed roughly uniform sequencing depth across donors, an assumption that may not hold. A further reported finding was that TCR beta sequences accurately predicted the HLA-A and HLA-B alleles for most subjects in the first cohort. In a later analysis, several top co-occurrence clusters were reported to appear linked to parvovirus B19, influenza, CMV and Epstein-Barr virus. According to a later genetic analysis, donors in an Asian-associated ancestry cluster had fewer N-insertions in productive TCRs than the approximately 630-donor mean. A group of highly shared sequence variants was considered likely to be a technical artifact of the sequencing pipeline. When HLA alleles, especially DR and DQ, strongly co-occurred, TCR associations were difficult to assign to individual alleles. Because HLA typing was missing for some donors at each locus, association tests included only the typed subset. In the study, roughly 160 TCR beta chains were listed as associated with cytomegalovirus. V-gene and J-gene trimming of TCR beta chains was associated with a missense DCLRE1C variant in a later genetic analysis, and the association was replicated in an independent cohort. A later analysis found that HLA-associated TCR beta chains were more clonally expanded and had lower generation probabilities than equally common non-associated chains. Because counts were too low, more than 15 rarely observed V segments, including chromosome 9 orphons, were left out of the earlier analysis of 500 to 650 of the donors. A later analysis associated 17,000 or so TCR beta sequences with specific HLA alleles at a false discovery rate of 0.05. Linkage disequilibrium might explain the correlated functional status among segregating V segments, but an unknown experimental factor could not be ruled out. CMV serostatus was the only immune exposure information available for the cohort. Across donors, most TCR sequences were observed very rarely, whereas some public TCRs were present in many individuals. A later analysis found that most CMV-associated TCR beta chains appeared HLA-restricted, with HLA associations seemingly driven largely by CMV exposure.

The library relied on the immunoSEQ multiplex PCR assay. For the multiplex PCR, a mixture combining 60 forward primers for TCR Vbeta segments and 13 reverse primers for TCR Jbeta segments was used. The CDR3 region of rearranged TCR beta genes was amplified from genomic DNA with a multiplex PCR assay. The Illumina HiSeq System was used to sequence the amplified TCR beta libraries as 87-base-pair reads. On the study's bioinformatics: In a later analysis, tens of millions of unique TCR beta chains were counted across the approximately 670 repertoires, and roughly 10 million of these chains were shared by at least two donors. To remove PCR and sequencing errors, raw reads were error-corrected and collapsed into unique sequences using a nearest-neighbor algorithm that merged closely related sequences. Alignment of CDR3 sequences to IMGT reference sequences was used to assign V, D and J gene segments. For a sequence to be retained, at least a six-nucleotide match to both a V gene segment and a J gene segment was required. Rearrangements were classified as productive when the CDR3 lacked stop codons and remained in frame with V and J, and all other rearrangements were classified as non-productive. Following IMGT convention, CDR3 was defined as the stretch from the second conserved V-encoded cysteine to the conserved J-encoded phenylalanine. The earlier analysis of about 560 of the donors excluded any sequence lacking an unambiguous match to a single V gene segment. An earlier analysis of fewer than 750 of the donors classified V segments as functional when productive rearrangements were above 56.7% and as segregating when the standard deviation between donors was above 5%. A statistical classification framework was built to diagnose cytomegalovirus status from the catalog of TCR beta chain sequences. A later analysis assigned V and J genes by comparing TCR nucleotide sequences with IMGT/GENE-DB human TR gene sequences. A later analysis assigned CDR3 sequences and most-parsimonious VDJ recombination scenarios with the TCRdist pipeline. In a later analysis, every TCR beta chain was defined by the combination of its CDR3 amino acid sequence and its V-gene family, and reads without a unique V-gene family were dropped. A later analysis removed 592 highly shared, low-generation-probability nucleotide sequences to deal with suspected cross-contamination and a sequencing artifact. In a later analysis, a clonal expansion index for each public chain was calculated from normalized within-repertoire ranks of inferred template counts. A later analysis computed generation probabilities with a VDJ recombination model fitted to out-of-frame rearrangements, and checked the results against IGoR. In a later analysis, hypergeometric tests were used to score TCR-TCR, TCR-HLA and TCR-CMV co-occurrence, with a repertoire-size bias correction applied to TCR pairs. In a later analysis, false discovery rates were estimated by permuting HLA or CMV assignments 20 times. In a later analysis, co-occurring TCRs were grouped using DBSCAN, with TCRdist sequence similarity added in when clustering inside HLA-allele-positive subsets. Co-occurrence clustering excluded repertoires with fewer than 30,000 or more than 120,000 public chains, plus five with anomalous nucleotide sharing. TCRdb provides this immuneACCESS table in a form limited to in-frame rearrangements. Some clones are lacking; in checked studies, under half of them reflect an unresolved V gene, and why the rest are absent is not known. That table supplies the V and J calls and clone size; D and trimming were determined from the DNA. The sample contains around 170,000 clones, 75% to 90% of them found a single time. Together, the top ten hold approximately 0.8% of the sample.

With respect to this clone: The clone's antigen remains unknown. Base qualities were left out, and no much larger clone turns up one base away.

The cohort comprised fewer than 700 healthy bone marrow donors. At the time of sampling, all cohort members were nominally healthy, though unrecorded immune exposures were likely present. The donor tested CMV seronegative, placing the donor among the 350 or so seronegative members of the cohort. A peripheral blood sample was provided by each donor, and peripheral blood mononuclear cells were used for TCR beta sequencing. Genomic DNA extraction from the blood cell samples was performed with the Qiagen DNeasy Blood Extraction Kit. Taken from the germline V gene (reference sequence), the CDR1 and CDR2 loops are LNHDA and SQIVND. The CDR3, cysteine through phenylalanine, is 18 amino acids long. Just the 54-base CDR3 DNA is kept, in frame starting at base 1. Relative to germline, V is missing 0 bases and J is missing 4 bases, with 10 bases of the junction outside any gene match.

The sequenced material came from PBMCs. This TCR was sampled from a woman between 18 and 29 years old in good health and CMV-seronegative. This receptor chain uses TRBV19 and TRBJ2-1, with 9 middle bases fitting TRBD1. This receptor has the CDR3 CASSIEGSGTGIYNEQFF. The nucleotides are TGTGCCAGTAGTATAGAGGGTTCCGGGACAGGGATTTACAATGAGCAGTTCTTC.